The 27 T cell receptor beta chains listed next were all sequenced from one sample in a study of blood T cell repertoires in COVID-19. Repertoires were generated with immunoSEQ multiplex PCR, while TCRdb's copy carries only in-frame clones and drops some. The top ten clones hold approximately 7% of a sample with tens of thousands of clones, approximately 87% of them seen once. Sequencing was carried out using peripheral blood. These receptors all come from a human donor with acute or convalescent COVID-19. The donor label of this sample is uncertain.

The chain has TRBV6-2 or TRBV6-3 and TRBJ2-5; 9 positions agree with TRBD2. The CDR3 has 15 amino acids. The ends lost 4 bases at V and 0 bases at J; junction bases unmatched: 3. The V gene's germline CDR1 is MNHEY and CDR2 SVGEGT. The CDR3 is CASSWSGGYQETQYF. CDR3 DNA: TGTGCCAGCAGTTGGAGCGGGGGGTACCAAGAGACCCAGTACTTC.

The chain carries TRBV4-1 and TRBJ1-2; D not resolved. V lost 1 base and J lost 7, with 10 bases in between. The germline gives CDR1 MGHRA, CDR2 YSYEKL. The CDR3 sequence is 13 residues long. Written as DNA, the CDR3 is TGCGCCAGCAGCCAAGTCACCGGGAGTGGCTACACCTTC. It encodes CASSQVTGSGYTF.

V usage is TRBV6-1 and J usage is TRBJ2-3; D remains ambiguous. The CDR3 length is 12 residues. Trimming took 10 bases from V and 3 from J, leaving 11 bases between them. The germline CDR1 and CDR2 sequences are MNHNS and SASEGT. This chain's CDR3 is CATALDTDTQYF. The CDR3, as DNA: TGTGCCACCGCTCTAGATACAGATACGCAGTATTTT.

In this sample, this clone turned up a few times. The gene calls are TRBV6-1 and TRBJ1-1; a weak D match, TRBD1 (5 bases). In germline, CDR1 is MNHNS, CDR2 SASEGT. The germline V and J ends were trimmed by 0 bases and 5 bases, with 16 bases remaining between them. The CDR3 consists of 16 residues. The CDR3 sequence: CASSEAWQGGSTEAFF. The CDR3 region has the DNA TGTGCCAGCAGTGAAGCGTGGCAGGGAGGGTCGACTGAAGCTTTCTTT.

The chain links TRBV10-2 to TRBJ2-3, with 9 bases fitting TRBD2. The CDR3 contains 16 residues. CDR1 WSHSY and CDR2 SAAADI come from the germline V gene. V dropped 0 bases and J dropped 2; count of bases not matched to a gene: 3. CDR3 amino acids: CASSESSGGPTDTQYF. For the CDR3, the DNA is TGCGCCAGCAGTGAGTCTAGCGGGGGACCCACAGATACGCAGTATTTT.

This clone came up once. This chain connects TRBV6-1 to TRBJ2-7; 11 nucleotides line up with TRBD2. The CDR3 length is 15 residues. Germline CDR1 is MNHNS and CDR2 is SASEGT. V gave up 3 bases and J gave up 5 bases; unmatched junction bases: 6. The CDR3: CASSDRLAGLHEQYF. CDR3 DNA: TGTGCCAGCAGTGACCGACTAGCGGGGCTCCACGAGCAGTACTTC.

This chain links TRBV6-5 with TRBJ2-1; 9 nucleotides align to TRBD1. The CDR3 runs 13 residues. Trimming removed 6 bases from V and 5 bases from J; junction bases left unmatched: 2. In germline, CDR1 is MNHEY, CDR2 SVGAGI. This chain's CDR3 is CASRGTGNNEQFF. DNA of the CDR3: TGTGCCAGCAGAGGGACAGGGAACAATGAGCAGTTCTTC.

This rearrangement joins TRBV4-1 to TRBJ1-6; 7 bases agree with TRBD1. V lost 4 bases to trimming and J lost 11 bases; unmatched junction nucleotides: 11. The CDR3 length is 15 residues. CDR1 and CDR2 from the germline V gene are MGHRA and YSYEKL. Here the CDR3 reads CASSLALQGSAPLHF. CDR3 bases: TGCGCCAGCAGCCTCGCTTTACAGGGGTCGGCACCCCTCCACTTT.

This clone was detected only once. This rearrangement joins TRBV4-1 to TRBJ2-7; TRBD2 matches 12 bases. This CDR3 has 18 amino acids. Per germline, CDR1 MGHRA and CDR2 YSYEKL. V dropped 0 bases and J dropped 3; count of bases not matched to a gene: 9. The CDR3 region is CASSQDLTSGGLSYEQYF. CDR3 nucleotides: TGCGCCAGCAGCCAAGATTTGACTAGCGGGGGCCTAAGCTACGAGCAGTACTTC.

The chain carries TRBV18 and TRBJ1-2, with 9 bases matching TRBD1. The CDR3 has 16 residues. Germline lookup yields CDR1 KGHSH and CDR2 LQKENI. The junction had 10 bases not matched to a gene; V was cut back by 4 bases and J by 4 bases. In DNA form, the CDR3 reads TGTGCCAGCTCACTTTCGCCCGGGACAGGGTTCTATGGCTACACCTTC. This gives the protein CASSLSPGTGFYGYTF.

The chain joins TRBV27 to TRBJ2-2; D possibly corresponds to TRBD1 (6 bases). The germline V gene has CDR1 MNHEY and CDR2 SMNVEV (reference sequence). CDR3 length: 16 residues. Trimming took 3 bases from V and 3 from J, leaving 14 bases between them. The CDR3 loop reads CASSFAKDRYTGELFF. The CDR3, as DNA: TGTGCCAGCAGTTTTGCCAAGGACAGATACACCGGGGAGCTGTTTTTT.

This CDR3 is CASSSIAGSPGDTQYF. CDR3 bases: TGTGCCAGCAGTTCCATAGCGGGCTCTCCGGGAGATACGCAGTATTTT. V and J are TRBV27 and TRBJ2-3; 7 nucleotides align to TRBD2. The CDR3 runs 16 residues. The V and J ends lost 4 bases and 5 bases, in that order; junction bases with no gene match: 12. The germline V gene has CDR1 MNHEY and CDR2 SMNVEV (reference sequence).

The CDR3 reads CASSLGQDYGYTF. The CDR3 region has the DNA TGTGCCAGCAGCTTAGGACAAGACTATGGCTACACCTTC. V gene TRBV11-1 combines with J gene TRBJ1-2; D is unclear. The germline V gene encodes CDR1 SGHAT and CDR2 FQDESV (reference sequence). The CDR3 loop spans 13 amino acids. V shed 1 base and J shed 3 bases, with 6 bases lying between them.

This chain joins TRBV19 and TRBJ2-5, with 11 bases that match TRBD2. The CDR3 contains 19 residues. Losses at the gene ends were 2 bases for V and 1 base for J; bases not matched to a gene: 12. The V gene's germline CDR1 is LNHDA and CDR2 SQIVND (reference sequence). CDR3 amino acids: CASSIFVASGGFLQETQYF. In nucleotides, the CDR3 is TGTGCCAGTAGTATATTCGTGGCTAGCGGGGGGTTCCTCCAAGAGACCCAGTACTTC.

In its sample, this clone was seen once. V is TRBV5-1 and J is TRBJ1-5, with D uncertain. Trimming stripped 0 bases from V and 4 bases from J, with 11 bases between. Germline V lookup: CDR1 SGHRS, CDR2 YFSETQ. The CDR3 has 15 residues. CDR3 coding DNA: TGCGCCAGCAGCTTGGCCGGGATTTCGAATCAGCCCCAGCATTTT. Translation: CASSLAGISNQPQHF. The whole variable domain, remainder taken from reference TRBV5-1 and TRBJ1-5, is KAGVTQTPRYLIKTRGQQVTLSCSPISGHRSVSWYQQTPGQGLQFLFEYFSETQRNKGNFPGRFSGRQFSNSRSEMNVSTLELGDSALYLCASSLAGISNQPQHFGDGTRLSIL.

J is TRBJ2-2 and V is TRBV2; D unclear. V was clipped by 7 bases and J by 6 bases, with 12 bases between them. CDR1 and CDR2 (germline): SNHLY, FYNNEI. This CDR3 has 13 residues. In DNA, the CDR3 is TGTGCCAGCACCTACAGTACCGCCGGGGAGCTGTTTTTT. This codes for CASTYSTAGELFF.

This chain links TRBV3-1 (or the pseudogene TRBV3-2) with TRBJ2-1; D is unclear. CDR1 is LGHDT, CDR2 YNNKEL, per germline (reference sequence). The V end lost 4 bases, the J end lost 1 base, and 5 bases lay between the germline ends. The CDR3 totals 13 residues. The CDR3, as DNA: TGTGCCAGCAGCCTCCCATCCTACAATGAGCAGTTCTTC. Encoded protein: CASSLPSYNEQFF.

J is TRBJ1-6 and V is TRBV5-6; unclear D gene. Germline CDR1 reads SGHDT; CDR2 reads YYEEEE. V shed 0 bases and J shed 8 bases, with 12 bases lying between them. The CDR3 extends over 15 amino acids. The CDR3 protein is CASSLGHPTDSPLHF. The DNA of the CDR3 is TGTGCCAGCAGCTTGGGACATCCGACGGATTCACCCCTCCACTTT.

CDR3 DNA: TGTGCCAGCAGTTCTGACACCTTGGAGACCCAGTACTTC. Protein: CASSSDTLETQYF. The chain is built from TRBV27 and TRBJ2-5; D unclear. The CDR3 contains 13 residues. Trimming left V 4 bases short and J 5 bases short, with 11 bases between. Germline loops: CDR1 MNHEY, CDR2 SMNVEV (reference sequence).

This sequence joins TRBV6-5 and TRBJ2-7, with D perhaps TRBD1 (5 bases). Per the germline V gene, CDR1 is MNHEY and CDR2 is SVGAGI. CDR3 length: 15 amino acids. Trimming cost V 0 bases and J 7 bases, with 16 bases left between them. The chain's CDR3 is CASSYSSRQSSEQYF. CDR3 in DNA: TGTGCCAGCAGTTACTCATCACGACAGTCTAGTGAGCAGTACTTC.

V gene TRBV11-1 combines with J gene TRBJ2-7; perhaps TRBD2 as D (6 bases). The V gene lost 5 bases and the J gene lost 6 bases, with 20 bases spanning the gap. The germline V gene has CDR1 SGHAT and CDR2 FQDESV (reference sequence). This CDR3 comprises 15 residues. The CDR3 nucleotides are TGTGCCAGCAGCGCCTCGGAGGGTGCGGGCTCCGAGCAGTACTTC. This sequence encodes CASSASEGAGSEQYF.

CDR3 DNA sequence: TGTGCCAGCAGCTTGGCCTTCTCGCCAGGGTTCTATGGCTACACCTTC. It yields the protein CASSLAFSPGFYGYTF. V is TRBV5-5 and J is TRBJ1-2; the D gene is possibly TRBD1 (5 bases). Germline V gives CDR1 SGHKS, CDR2 YYEKEE (reference sequence). The CDR3 is 16 residues long. The germline V and J ends were trimmed by 0 bases and 4 bases, with 16 bases remaining between them.

The chain has TRBV9 and TRBJ2-7, with 9 bases lining up with TRBD2. This CDR3 has 16 amino acids. CDR1 SGDLS and CDR2 YYNGEE come from the germline V gene. V dropped 3 bases and J dropped 3; count of bases not matched to a gene: 10. The CDR3 nucleotides read TGTGCCAGCAGCGCCCTCGGGACTAGCATTCTCTACGAGCAGTACTTC. Protein product: CASSALGTSILYEQYF. Full variable domain (remainder filled in from reference TRBV9 and TRBJ2-7): DSGVTQTPKHLITATGQRVTLRCSPRSGDLSVYWYQQSLDQGLQFLIQYYNGEERAKGNILERFSAQQFPDLHSELNLSSLELGDSALYFCASSALGTSILYEQYFGPGTRLTVT.

The CDR3: CASRQYRDSGNTIYF. The CDR3 nucleotides are TGTGCCAGCAGGCAATACAGGGACTCTGGAAACACCATATATTTT. This chain connects TRBV6-5 to TRBJ1-3; maybe TRBD1 (6 bases). This CDR3 has 15 residues. CDR1 MNHEY and CDR2 SVGAGI come from the germline V gene. Trimming left V 6 bases short and J 0 bases short, with 12 bases between.

The V call is TRBV27, the J call TRBJ1-4, with TRBD1 matching over 7 bases. V lost 4 bases, J lost 8 bases, and 7 bases stayed unmatched. The CDR3 covers 14 residues. Germline CDR1 MNHEY, CDR2 SMNVEV (reference sequence). The CDR3 is CASSSRQGREKLFF. The CDR3, as DNA: TGTGCCAGCAGTTCAAGACAGGGTCGAGAAAAACTGTTTTTT.

This sequence joins TRBV29-1 and TRBJ1-2; possibly TRBD1 for D (5 bases). Germline CDR1 is SQVTM and CDR2 is ANQGSEA. The length of the CDR3 is 13 residues. The V and J ends lost 4 bases and 4 bases respectively, with 13 bases between them. The CDR3 DNA reads as TGCAGCGTTGCTGACAGAGGTGGCTATGGCTACACCTTC. This encodes CSVADRGGYGYTF.

The chain is built from TRBV6-6 and TRBJ1-5; 8 bases agree with TRBD1. Germline V gene lookup returns CDR1 MNHNY and CDR2 SVGAGI (reference sequence). This CDR3 is 15 amino acids long. Trimming removed 6 bases from V and 0 bases from J; junction bases left unmatched: 4. The CDR3 spells CASRTTGDSNQPQHF. The CDR3 bases are TGTGCCAGCAGGACGACAGGGGATAGCAATCAGCCCCAGCATTTT.